The rows below give T cell receptor beta chains drawn from one sample of a study of blood T cell repertoires in COVID-19. TCRdb's table, derived via immunoSEQ multiplex PCR, lists solely in-frame clones and lacks some. This table has about 72,000 clones, 70% to 90% appearing once. The material sequenced was peripheral blood. All receptors derive from a man between 65 and 85 years old with active or convalescent COVID-19. CDR3s include the opening cysteine and the closing phenylalanine or tryptophan. The D gene is left open where the match is weak. Some rows mark clone size as missing; the rest say once, few, many or name a class of expanded clone.

TRBJ1-5,TRBV6-6,TRBD1,NA,CASSYLTGDQPQHF
TRBJ1-3,TRBV28,NA,NA,CASSLGGRDTIYF
TRBJ2-5,TRBV15,NA,NA,CATSRVAGAGETQYF
TRBJ2-7,TRBV5-1,TRBD2,few,CASSPTSGSIYEQYF
TRBJ2-7,TRBV10-3,NA,NA,CAIRDRSSYEQYF
TRBJ2-5,TRBV28,NA,NA,CASSPSQETQYF
TRBJ1-1,TRBV30,TRBD1,once,CAWSKQGAAAFF
TRBJ1-4,TRBV4-3,NA,large,CASSLSDGKLFF
TRBJ2-1,TRBV4-2,NA,NA,CASSQRPGNEQFF
TRBJ1-5,TRBV24-1,NA,NA,CATSDLPGQPQHF
TRBJ2-2,TRBV7-6,TRBD1,NA,CASSLSRDSFNTGELFF
TRBJ1-2,TRBV11-1,NA,NA,CASSPNQGLKGGYTF
TRBJ2-1,TRBV5-4,TRBD1,NA,CASSLRTGDNEQFF
TRBJ1-6,TRBV6-4,TRBD1,NA,CASGQGGDSPLHF
TRBJ1-1,TRBV27,TRBD1,NA,CASSFGTANTEAFF
TRBJ2-1,TRBV20-1,NA,NA,CSASSHLNEQFF
TRBJ1-2,TRBV6-5,NA,NA,CASSYSNRAVYGYTF
TRBJ2-5,TRBV5-1,TRBD1,NA,CASSPNDRGRETQYF
TRBJ1-5,TRBV19,TRBD1,NA,CASSVPGQLSNQPQHF
TRBJ2-1,TRBV3-1/TRBV3-2,NA,NA,CASSHLSNEQFF
TRBJ2-3,TRBV4-1,TRBD2,NA,CASSPGLVQADTQYF
TRBJ1-5,TRBV10-2,NA,once,CASSESGQLQPQHF
TRBJ2-7,TRBV5-5,NA,once,CASSLRGLITYEQYF
TRBJ1-1,TRBV11-2,TRBD1,once,CASSFSGGGTEAFF
TRBJ2-7,TRBV5-8,NA,once,CASSDSSLIDYEQYF
TRBJ2-5,TRBV7-3,TRBD2,NA,CASSFSGRAGETQYF
TRBJ1-4,TRBV6-1,NA,once,CASTPRGTANEKLFF
TRBJ2-3,TRBV27,TRBD2,NA,CASSPLAGYADTQYF
TRBJ1-5,TRBV20-1,TRBD1,few,CSASRDRRSNQPQHF
TRBJ1-2,TRBV5-1,TRBD1,NA,CASSARQGSYGYTF
TRBJ2-7,TRBV28,NA,NA,CASARGQAEQYF
TRBJ2-5,TRBV6-2/TRBV6-3,NA,NA,CASSSHRDGVRETQYF
TRBJ2-2,TRBV5-1,NA,once,CASSLTSQPAGGELFF
TRBJ1-3,TRBV9,TRBD1,NA,CASSVEDRGSNTIYF
TRBJ2-1,TRBV6-5,NA,few,CASSIQGREQFF
TRBJ1-2,TRBV30,NA,NA,CAWGIRGGRANYGYTF
TRBJ2-7,TRBV30,TRBD1,NA,CAWTKNRDRGYEQYF
TRBJ1-5,TRBV15,NA,few,CATSRGGSQPQHF
TRBJ1-4,TRBV5-1,NA,few,CASSLAGQANEKLFF
TRBJ2-7,TRBV7-6,TRBD2,NA,CASSLVSSGSSWGEQYF
TRBJ1-3,TRBV6-1,NA,NA,CASSEDYRVSGNTIYF
TRBJ1-5,TRBV28,NA,NA,CASSFVGRGSNQPQHF
TRBJ2-7,TRBV5-1,TRBD2,NA,CASSPTLAGVAYEQYF
TRBJ1-5,TRBV28,NA,NA,CASSFPRNPQHF
TRBJ2-1,TRBV4-1,TRBD2,NA,CASSPQDAGGMVDNEQFF
TRBJ2-7,TRBV6-6,NA,once,CASSAGSSPYEQYF
TRBJ2-4,TRBV19,TRBD2,few,CASNGLAGEGFGKNIQYF
TRBJ1-4,TRBV6-1,TRBD1,NA,CASSEGQFNEKLFF
TRBJ1-1,TRBV28,NA,once,CASRRESAGNTEAFF
TRBJ2-2,TRBV6-5,TRBD2,few,CAISGRASGELFF
TRBJ2-3,TRBV27,NA,NA,CASSLFRGLSTDTQYF
TRBJ1-2,TRBV6-1,NA,NA,CASSEGGFGYTF
TRBJ1-6,TRBV2,NA,NA,CASSGGADLPLHF
TRBJ1-1,TRBV7-9,TRBD1,NA,CASSPGTGRGTEAFF
TRBJ2-1,TRBV5-4,TRBD1,few,CASSPGTGVYNEQFF